The 18 T cell receptor beta chains below come from one sample, sequenced in a study of technical replicates of blood from a handful of donors. Only in-frame clones appear in the TCRdb table, and some are missing; sequencing was by immunoSEQ multiplex PCR. Of 80,000 or so clones in the sample, approximately 96% were seen once. Sequences were obtained from T cells isolated from PBMCs. The origin of the receptors is a human donor in good health.

The chain combines TRBV6-1 with TRBJ1-5, with 9 bases identical to TRBD1. The CDR3 runs to 15 residues. CDR1 and CDR2 (germline): MNHNS, SASEGT. The V segment lost 7 bases and the J segment 0 bases; nucleotides outside the gene matches: 4. Here the CDR3 reads CASTGGQGSNQPQHF. CDR3 nucleotides: TGTGCCAGCACTGGGGGACAGGGTAGCAATCAGCCCCAGCATTTT.

This chain connects TRBV9 to TRBJ1-1; 7 bases are a match to TRBD1. Germline CDR1 and CDR2: SGDLS and YYNGEE. The length of the CDR3 is 15 residues. After removal of 0 bases from V and 2 bases from J, the junction contained 4 bases not matched to a gene. The CDR3 DNA is TGTGCCAGCAGCGTAGAGGCAGGGGGAAACACTGAAGCTTTCTTT. Amino acids: CASSVEAGGNTEAFF.

The chain combines TRBV5-1 with TRBJ2-7; D perhaps matches TRBD2 (5 bases). From germline, CDR1 is SGHRS and CDR2 YFSETQ. V gave up 0 bases and J gave up 3 bases, with 10 bases separating them. The CDR3 totals 14 residues. In DNA, the CDR3 is TGCGCCAGCAGCTTGGGGGGAGAAGGCTACGAGCAGTACTTC. Amino acids: CASSLGGEGYEQYF.

This clone occurred a few times. CDR3 DNA sequence: TGTGCCAGTAGTATTACAGCGAACACCGGGGAGCTGTTTTTT. Its translation is CASSITANTGELFF. The chain uses TRBV19 and TRBJ2-2; no definite D call. CDR3 length: 14 residues. Germline-derived CDR1 and CDR2 are LNHDA and SQIVND (reference sequence). V was cut by 3 bases and J by 0 bases, with 5 bases left in between.

The genes are TRBV2 and TRBJ1-1, with D perhaps TRBD1 (6 bases). Trimming removed 4 bases at V and 1 base at J, with 10 bases between. CDR3 length: 14 residues. Per germline, CDR1 SNHLY and CDR2 FYNNEI. CDR3 bases: TGTGCCAGCAGTGGGCAGGGACAGAACACTGAAGCTTTCTTT. Translation: CASSGQGQNTEAFF.

This chain links TRBV5-6 with TRBJ1-1; 10 bases fit TRBD1. Per germline, CDR1 SGHDT and CDR2 YYEEEE. CDR3 length: 14 residues. V shed 4 bases, J shed 4 bases, and the junction held 4 bases outside the gene matches. CDR3 bases: TGTGCCAGCAGCCGAGACAGGGGGCGCACTGAAGCTTTCTTT. Amino acids: CASSRDRGRTEAFF.

The J gene is TRBJ1-5, the V gene TRBV4-2; 7 nucleotides match TRBD1. CDR3 size: 14 residues. Germline CDR1 reads LGHNA; CDR2 reads YNFKEQ. J lost 7 bases, V lost 4 bases, and 7 bases had no gene match. The CDR3 spells CASSLNRGNQPQHF. CDR3 sequence (DNA): TGTGCCAGCAGCCTAAACAGGGGAAACCAGCCCCAGCATTTT.

The table lists this clone with a count of one. The CDR3 DNA reads as TGTGCCAGCACACTACAGGGGCGAGAAGCTTTCTTT. Its protein is CASTLQGREAFF. The chain is built from TRBV7-9 and TRBJ1-1; TRBD1 agrees at 7 bases. The CDR3 is 12 residues long. Germline-derived CDR1 and CDR2 are SEHNR and FQNEAQ (reference sequence). The junction had 7 bases not matched to a gene; V was cut back by 7 bases and J by 8 bases.

The chain recombines TRBV7-6 with TRBJ1-5; unclear D gene. Trimming took 3 bases from V and 4 from J, leaving 10 bases between them. The germline V gene has CDR1 SGHVS and CDR2 FNYEAQ. The CDR3 has 14 residues. In DNA form, the CDR3 reads TGTGCCAGCAGCTTCGGGGAGCCTAATCAGCCCCAGCATTTT. Translating gives CASSFGEPNQPQHF.

The chain is built from TRBV6-6 and TRBJ1-2; TRBD1 matches 8 bases. V was pared by 2 bases and J by 8 bases, with 7 bases of the junction left unmatched. Germline V gene data show CDR1 as MNHNY and CDR2 as SVGAGI (reference sequence). The length of the CDR3 is 14 residues. This CDR3 is CASSYRTGLQGYTF. Here the CDR3 DNA reads TGTGCCAGCAGTTACCGGACAGGGCTTCAGGGCTACACCTTC.

The CDR3 sequence is CASSLDLEWEEQFF. Written as DNA, the CDR3 is TGTGCCAGCAGCTTGGATCTAGAGTGGGAGGAGCAGTTCTTC. The V and J genes are TRBV5-6 and TRBJ2-1, with a possible D match to TRBD2 (5 bases). With 0 bases removed from V and 10 bases from J, the gap between germline ends came to 14 bases. Germline V gene lookup returns CDR1 SGHDT and CDR2 YYEEEE. The CDR3 is 14 amino acids.

The gene calls are TRBV29-1 and TRBJ1-2, with D maybe TRBD1 (5 bases). CDR1 SQVTM and CDR2 ANQGSEA come from the germline V gene. V was cut by 4 bases and J by 3 bases, with 12 bases left in between. There are 13 residues in the CDR3. The CDR3 region has the DNA TGCAGCGTTGCCTCAGGGCAGGACTATGGCTACACCTTC. This gives the protein CSVASGQDYGYTF.

This chain links TRBV7-2 with TRBJ1-1; D is undetermined. The V end lost 4 bases, the J end lost 3 bases, and 6 bases lay between the germline ends. From germline, CDR1 is SGHTA and CDR2 FQGNSA. The CDR3 extends over 12 amino acids. The CDR3 DNA is TGTGCCAGCAGCTACACCTACACTGAAGCTTTCTTT. Translating it yields CASSYTYTEAFF.

This chain connects TRBV19 to TRBJ1-5; D not resolved. Looked up from germline, CDR1 is LNHDA and CDR2 is SQIVND (reference sequence). Trimming removed 7 bases at V and 3 bases at J, with 13 bases between. The CDR3 sequence is 14 residues long. In DNA form, the CDR3 reads TGTGCCAGTAATAGGGAGAGGTCCAATCAGCCCCAGCATTTT. It specifies CASNRERSNQPQHF.

The rearrangement joins TRBV28 to TRBJ1-1, with 10 bases fitting TRBD1. CDR1 MDHEN and CDR2 SYDVKM come from the germline V gene. The CDR3 extends over 15 amino acids. The V segment lost 5 bases and the J segment 1 base; nucleotides outside the gene matches: 4. This chain's CDR3 is CASSPGQGTNTEAFF. CDR3 DNA: TGTGCCAGCAGTCCGGGACAGGGGACGAACACTGAAGCTTTCTTT.

V is TRBV6-6 and J is TRBJ2-7; weak D call: TRBD1 (6 bases). Germline V lookup: CDR1 MNHNY, CDR2 SVGAGI (reference sequence). V was pared by 0 bases and J by 2 bases, with 11 bases between. This CDR3 is built from 15 residues. This CDR3 is CASSYSRTEAYEQYF. The CDR3 DNA is TGTGCCAGCAGTTACTCAAGGACAGAAGCCTACGAGCAGTACTTC.

V and J are TRBV10-3 and TRBJ2-5; 7 bases are shared with TRBD1. CDR1 is ENHRY and CDR2 is SYGVKD in the germline V gene. The CDR3 sequence is 13 residues long. V trimming: 6 bases; J trimming: 2 bases; junction bases outside the gene matches: 3. The CDR3 DNA reads TGTGCCATCAGAGAGACAGGGCAAGAGACCCAGTACTTC. Protein product: CAIRETGQETQYF.

The CDR3, as DNA: TGTGCCAGTAGTAGCTTAACAGGGAACACTGAAGCTTTCTTT. Its translation: CASSSLTGNTEAFF. The chain employs TRBV19 and TRBJ1-1; D might be TRBD1 (5 bases). Trimming left V 4 bases short and J 1 base short, with 10 bases between. CDR1 and CDR2 from the germline V gene are LNHDA and SQIVND (reference sequence). The CDR3 totals 14 residues.